This T cell receptor (beta chain) came from a study of cytomegalovirus exposure and HLA in healthy donors. Broader study findings: Specific recognition of CMV antigens was confirmed in vitro for a few chains (all CMV-associated).

Details on this clone: Its antigen is as yet unknown.

Vbeta (60) and Jbeta (13) primers were used in the PCR. Sequenced by immunoSEQ multiplex PCR; TCRdb stores in-frame clones only, minus some. This sample carries around 42,000 clones, with 1% to 1.5% going to the ten biggest clones. The CDR3 spans 12 residues. Germline V gene lookup returns CDR1 GTSNPN and CDR2 SVGIG (reference sequence). The V segment lost 1 base and the J segment 11 bases; nucleotides outside the gene matches: 5. The clonotype was recovered from a man aged 25-45 years in good health and CMV-seronegative. The genes are TRBV30 and TRBJ2-5, with 9 nucleotides matching TRBD1. The source material was PBMCs. The DNA for the CDR3 is TGTGCCTGGAGTGAAGGGACAGGGAGACAGTACTTC. Protein: CAWSEGTGRQYF.